The present TCR beta chain was sequenced within a study of cytomegalovirus exposure and HLA in healthy donors (dated by TCRdb to about 2017). About the study as a whole: According to an earlier analysis of several hundred of the donors, about 179 million T cells yielded 95 million to 140 million unique TCR beta sequences and 276 Gb of sequence data. An earlier analysis of 587 of the donors applied high-throughput TCR beta sequencing to assess whether each TCR beta V gene segment acted as functional or pseudogenic. Donor age, sex, ethnicity and CMV serostatus were compiled alongside the repertoire data. Typing coverage varied by locus: roughly 629-640 donors for A, B, C, DRB1 and DQB1; roughly 510 for DQA1; around 610 for DPA1; more than 450 for DPB1. Among the roughly 400 genotyped donors, around 81% belonged to the genetic ancestry cluster associated with self-reported Caucasian donors. To predict cytomegalovirus infection status, the study combined high-throughput TCR immunosequencing, statistical association of individual TCRs with disease status, and machine learning. Both class I and class II loci were covered by HLA typing, at four-digit resolution. A later genetic analysis took genome-wide SNP genotypes for about three fifths of the 666 donors and used that subset as a discovery cohort. Four or five DR-DQ haplotypes were handled as single units for association and clustering, since linkage in the cohort was strong. Using immunosequencing, the study profiled T cell repertoires from around 680 subjects and related those repertoires to cytomegalovirus serostatus. A later analysis re-examined previously published TCR beta repertoires from 600 to 700 donors and added high-resolution HLA genotyping to investigate patterns of TCR occurrence. Among about 410 genotyped donors of the cohort, an average of about 220,000 unique TCR beta nucleotide sequences was sequenced per donor, of which 15% to 20% were non-productive. About 300 gigabases of sequencing data and approximately 92 million unique TCR sequences made up an early release that covered several hundred HLA-typed donors. A separate validation cohort of approximately 120 different subjects was used in addition to the 666-subject first cohort. Every discovery cohort repertoire had been produced on one sequencing platform. In the later analysis, no new phenotypic data were used to find candidate immune exposures; instead, reliance was placed on TCR beta sequences and their occurrence across donors. The study aimed to test whether signatures of past pathogen exposure could be identified by cataloging public T cell receptors. Results the study describes overall, beyond this receptor: Linkage disequilibrium might explain the correlated functional status among segregating V segments, but an unknown experimental factor could not be excluded. The cohort was sequenced for TCR beta chains only, and without alpha or paired-chain data the features that could be detected were limited. The study listed 164 TCR beta chains as associated with cytomegalovirus. A later analysis found that most CMV-associated TCR beta chains appeared HLA-restricted, with HLA associations seemingly driven largely by CMV exposure. The only immune exposure information available for the cohort was CMV serostatus. A further reported finding was that TCR beta sequences accurately predicted the HLA-A and HLA-B alleles for most subjects in the first cohort. A later genetic analysis reported fewer N-insertions in productive TCRs among donors in an Asian-associated ancestry cluster than the roughly 700-donor mean. Some IMGT-functional V segments, including TRBV6-2 and TRBV6-3, could not be told apart with the 87-base-pair reads, so those segments were excluded. In a later analysis, several top co-occurrence clusters were reported to appear linked to parvovirus B19, influenza, CMV and Epstein-Barr virus. A cluster of highly shared sequence variants was judged likely to be a technical artifact of the sequencing pipeline. The classifier was reported to diagnose cytomegalovirus status with high specificity and sensitivity in both the original cohort and the validation cohort. Over 15 rarely observed V segments, including chromosome 9 orphons, were excluded from the earlier analysis of several hundred of the donors because counts were too low. Because HLA typing was missing for some donors at each locus, association tests included only the typed subset. A later analysis found that TCR association rates varied across HLA loci, with DRB1 alleles showing the most associated TCRs and HLA-C alleles the fewest. Across donors, most TCR sequences were observed very rarely, whereas some public TCRs were present in many individuals. Roughly uniform sequencing depth across donors was assumed in presence/absence analyses, although this assumption may not hold. The authors suggested that the approach could potentially be generalized to other disease states and immunological phenotypes. A later analysis associated about 16,000 TCR beta sequences with specific HLA alleles at a false discovery rate of 0.05. Broadly in line with IMGT annotations, most TCR beta V segments showed up in productive rearrangements about 87% or about 30% of the time in an earlier analysis of about 500 of the donors. V-gene and J-gene trimming of TCR beta chains was associated with a missense DCLRE1C variant in a later genetic analysis, and the association was replicated in an independent cohort. In a later analysis, HLA-associated TCR beta chains were found to be more clonally expanded and to have lower generation probabilities than equally common non-associated chains. When HLA alleles, especially DR and DQ, strongly co-occurred, attributing TCR associations to individual alleles was difficult. In vitro tests confirmed that a few of the cytomegalovirus-associated TCR beta chains recognize cytomegalovirus antigens.

A remark on this clone: Its antigen is unknown. Qualities for individual bases were not recorded, and no much larger clone is one base off.

CDR1 and CDR2, per the germline V gene, are WSHSY and SAAADI. The CDR3, from cysteine to phenylalanine, totals 16 residues. Only the CDR3 portion is preserved as DNA: 48 bases, with reading frame beginning at the first base. Here V drops 6 bases and J drops 4 bases, and the junction holds 7 bases not matched to any gene. The library relied on the immunoSEQ multiplex PCR assay. A mixture of 60 forward primers for TCR Vbeta segments and 13 reverse primers for TCR Jbeta segments was used in the multiplex PCR. The CDR3 region of rearranged TCR beta genes was amplified from genomic DNA by a multiplex PCR assay. The amplified TCR beta libraries were sequenced on the Illumina HiSeq System as 87-base-pair reads. Per the source publication's procedure: A later analysis tallied about 77 million unique TCR beta chains across the roughly 610 repertoires, and around 10 million of those chains were shared by two or more donors. To remove PCR and sequencing errors, raw reads were error-corrected and collapsed into unique sequences using a nearest-neighbor algorithm that merged closely related sequences. CDR3 sequences were aligned to IMGT reference sequences to assign V, D and J gene segments. Each retained sequence needed at least a six-nucleotide match to both a V gene segment and a J gene segment. A rearrangement was called productive if the CDR3 had no stop codons and remained in frame with V and J, and every other rearrangement was called non-productive. Following IMGT convention, CDR3 was defined as the stretch from the second conserved V-encoded cysteine to the conserved J-encoded phenylalanine. The earlier analysis of approximately 500 of the donors excluded sequences that lacked an unambiguous match to a single V gene segment. An earlier analysis of over 450 of the donors classified V segments as functional when productive rearrangements were above 56.7% and as segregating when the standard deviation between donors was above 5%. A statistical classification framework was developed to diagnose cytomegalovirus status using the catalog of TCR beta chain sequences. In a later analysis, TCR nucleotide sequences were compared against IMGT/GENE-DB human TR gene sequences so that V and J genes could be assigned. In a later analysis, CDR3 sequences and most-parsimonious VDJ recombination scenarios were assigned using the TCRdist pipeline. In a later analysis, each TCR beta chain was defined by its CDR3 amino acid sequence together with its V-gene family, and reads lacking a unique V-gene family were excluded. To address suspected cross-contamination and a sequencing artifact, a later analysis removed 450 to 700 highly shared, low-generation-probability nucleotide sequences. A later analysis calculated a clonal expansion index for each public chain from normalized within-repertoire ranks of inferred template counts. In a later analysis, generation probabilities were computed with a VDJ recombination model fitted to out-of-frame rearrangements, and the resulting probabilities were checked against IGoR. A later analysis scored TCR-TCR, TCR-HLA and TCR-CMV co-occurrence with hypergeometric tests, applying a repertoire-size bias correction to TCR pairs. False discovery rates were estimated in a later analysis by permuting HLA or CMV assignments 20 times. A later analysis grouped co-occurring TCRs with DBSCAN, adding TCRdist sequence similarity when clustering within HLA-allele-positive subsets. Repertoires with fewer than 30,000 or more than 120,000 public chains, plus five repertoires with anomalous nucleotide sharing, were excluded from co-occurrence clustering. The source is immuneACCESS, and TCRdb retained only in-frame sequences with V and J called. Part of the clones is not carried over; for the studies checked, unresolved V genes explain less than half of this, and the remainder is unexplained. The DNA was the basis for D and trimming; V, J and clone size are from that table. The sample table lists approximately 74,000 clones, approximately 75% of them with a count of one. Together, the top ten hold approximately 8% of the sample.

The cohort comprised 550 to 700 healthy bone marrow donors. All cohort members were sampled while nominally healthy, although unrecorded immune exposures were likely present. The donor was CMV seropositive and belonged to the group of over 250 seropositive cohort members. Each donor provided a peripheral blood sample, and peripheral blood mononuclear cells were used for TCR beta sequencing. The Qiagen DNeasy Blood Extraction Kit was used to extract genomic DNA from the blood cell samples. The receptor comes from a man aged 55 to 70 in good health and CMV-seropositive. The specimen was PBMCs. This chain is built from TRBV10-2 and TRBJ2-1; 12 nucleotides in the junction match TRBD2. The CDR3 region has the sequence CASSPGTSGRYNEQFF. The DNA sequence reads TGCGCCAGCAGCCCTGGGACTAGCGGGCGTTACAATGAGCAGTTCTTC.